The entry below describes one TCR beta chain. The repertoire was sequenced with immunoSEQ multiplex PCR; TCRdb's copy has only in-frame clones and lacks some. This sample has about 59,000 clones, with 85% to 95% found just once. This sample is drawn from a study of T cell changes during pregnancy in multiple sclerosis. Germline CDR1 is SGHRS and CDR2 is YFSETQ. V lost 3 bases, J lost 3 bases, and 9 bases stayed unmatched. This CDR3 is 15 amino acids long. This clonotype was sampled from a female donor with multiple sclerosis, enrolled in a pregnancy study. This sample comprised CD4+ T cells from peripheral blood mononuclear cells, obtained before pregnancy. The J gene is TRBJ2-7, the V gene TRBV5-1, with TRBD2 matching 7 bases. The CDR3 nucleotides are TGCGCCAGCAGCTGGGGGTCCAGCGGGAACTACGAGCAGTACTTC. It encodes CASSWGSSGNYEQYF.